Each of the 20 T cell receptor beta chains below was sequenced from the same sample in a study of blood T cell repertoires in COVID-19. Data came from immunoSEQ multiplex PCR; TCRdb stores just in-frame clones and leaves some out. The sample includes about 22,000 clones, 75% to 95% seen only once; the top ten take around 3%. Sequences were obtained from peripheral blood. These TCRs come from a woman aged 70-85 years with active COVID-19.

The V gene is TRBV11-2, the J gene TRBJ1-1; unclear D gene. The CDR3 sequence is 13 residues long. Looked up from germline, CDR1 is SGHAT and CDR2 is FQNNGV. V lost 1 base, J lost 7 bases, and 10 bases lay in between. DNA for the CDR3: TGTGCCAGCAGCTTAGGGGCCATGAATGAAGCTTTCTTT. It encodes CASSLGAMNEAFF.

This chain joins TRBV19 and TRBJ2-7; 8 positions match TRBD2. V shed 3 bases, J shed 1 base, and the junction held 2 bases outside the gene matches. The CDR3 contains 14 residues. The germline V gene has CDR1 LNHDA and CDR2 SQIVND (reference sequence). In nucleotides, the CDR3 is TGTGCCAGTAGTATTGGGACTAGATCCTACGAGCAGTACTTC. It encodes CASSIGTRSYEQYF.

The chain has TRBV9 and TRBJ2-1, with TRBD2 matching 9 bases. The CDR3 is 16 amino acids. Unmatched junction bases numbered 12, after V lost 1 base and J lost 10 bases. Germline V gene sequence: CDR1 SGDLS, CDR2 YYNGEE. The CDR3 loop is CASSVLPSGRPGEQFF. CDR3 coding DNA: TGTGCCAGCAGCGTATTACCGAGCGGGAGGCCCGGGGAGCAGTTCTTC.

The genes are TRBV14 and TRBJ2-5; 9 bases fit TRBD2. The CDR3 covers 15 residues. Looked up from germline, CDR1 is SGHDN and CDR2 is FVKESK. Unmatched junction bases numbered 7, after V lost 2 bases and J lost 6 bases. Here the CDR3 reads CASSQSFSGRKTQYF. As DNA, the CDR3 is TGTGCCAGCAGCCAATCCTTTAGCGGGAGAAAGACCCAGTACTTC.

The chain employs TRBV7-8 and TRBJ2-7, with TRBD2 as a possible D gene (6 bases). V was trimmed by 0 bases and J by 0 bases, leaving 15 bases between them. The CDR3 has 17 amino acids. CDR1 is SGHVS, CDR2 FQNEAQ, per germline. CDR3: CASSLAGGTYLSYEQYF. The CDR3, as DNA: TGTGCCAGCAGCTTAGCTGGGGGGACTTACCTCTCCTACGAGCAGTACTTC. The variable domain in full, completed from reference TRBV7-8 and TRBJ2-7, reads GAGVSQSPRYKVAKRGQDVALRCDPISGHVSLFWYQQALGQGPEFLTYFQNEAQLDKSGLPSDRFFAERPEGSVSTLKIQRTQQEDSAVYLCASSLAGGTYLSYEQYFGPGTRLTVT.

This clone was counted once. This sequence joins TRBV28 and TRBJ2-1, with TRBD2 matching 13 bases. Unmatched junction bases numbered 9, after V lost 6 bases and J lost 4 bases. The CDR3 has 17 amino acids. Germline assignment: CDR1 MDHEN and CDR2 SYDVKM. In DNA, the CDR3 is TGTGCCAGCAGCGCTAACCCGGGACTAGCGGGATACAATGAGCAGTTCTTC. This gives the protein CASSANPGLAGYNEQFF.

The V gene is TRBV28, the J gene TRBJ2-1, with TRBD2 matching 9 bases. Losses at the gene ends were 1 base for V and 0 bases for J; bases not matched to a gene: 4. The CDR3 consists of 17 residues. Looked up from germline, CDR1 is MDHEN and CDR2 is SYDVKM. The CDR3 spells CASSLFTLAGSYNEQFF. CDR3 coding DNA: TGTGCCAGCAGTTTATTTACACTAGCGGGCTCCTACAATGAGCAGTTCTTC. The whole variable domain, remainder taken from reference TRBV28 and TRBJ2-1, is DVKVTQSSRYLVKRTGEKVFLECVQDMDHENMFWYRQDPGLGLRLIYFSYDVKMKEKGDIPEGYSVSREKKERFSLILESASTNQTSMYLCASSLFTLAGSYNEQFFGPGTRLTVL.

The rearrangement links TRBV11-3 to TRBJ2-2; 8 bases agree with TRBD2. J was trimmed by 4 bases and V by 5 bases; bases with no gene match: 9. The CDR3 contains 16 residues. CDR1 and CDR2 from the germline V gene are SGHNT and YENEEA. CDR3 nucleotides: TGTGCCAGCAGCCCCACCCCGGGGGGGTTCACCGGGGAGCTGTTTTTT. This sequence encodes CASSPTPGGFTGELFF.

The table lists this clone with a count of one. V and J are TRBV6-5 and TRBJ1-1; maybe TRBD1 (6 bases). This CDR3 region has 13 residues. Germline CDR1 and CDR2: MNHEY and SVGAGI. V lost 4 bases and J lost 1, with 7 bases in between. CDR3 DNA: TGTGCCAGCAGTTGGGGACAGAACACTGAAGCTTTCTTT. Protein sequence: CASSWGQNTEAFF.

In the case of this clone: Germline and junction disagree at one end, which may indicate a read error. The chain employs TRBV7-2 and TRBJ1-2; no clear D. CDR3 length: 13 residues. Germline CDR1 reads SGHTA; CDR2 reads FQGNSA. CDR3 DNA sequence: TGTGCCAGCACCCAGGTCCCTAACCATGGCTACACCTTC. Residues: CASTQVPNHGYTF.

The chain has TRBV11-3 and TRBJ2-1; a possible D gene is TRBD2 (6 bases). The V and J ends lost 5 bases and 2 bases respectively, with 13 bases between them. The germline CDR1 and CDR2 sequences are SGHNT and YENEEA. The CDR3 is 15 amino acids. CDR3 in amino acids: CASSAGGSAYNEQFF. DNA of the CDR3: TGTGCCAGCAGCGCCGGGGGAAGCGCCTACAATGAGCAGTTCTTC.

The chain uses TRBV7-9 and TRBJ2-7; a possible D gene is TRBD1 (6 bases). The CDR3 has 16 residues. The germline gives CDR1 SEHNR, CDR2 FQNEAQ (reference sequence). The V end lost 1 base, the J end lost 2 bases, and 15 bases lay between the germline ends. This chain's CDR3 is CASSLGSVGTTYEQYF. Here the CDR3 DNA reads TGTGCCAGCAGCTTAGGATCAGTGGGGACAACCTACGAGCAGTACTTC.

J is TRBJ2-1 and V is TRBV24-1, with 7 bases matching TRBD2. This CDR3 comprises 16 residues. Losses at the gene ends were 3 bases for V and 0 bases for J; bases not matched to a gene: 4. Germline lookup yields CDR1 KGHDR and CDR2 SFDVKD. DNA of the CDR3: TGTGCCACCAGTGATCCCACTAGCGACTCCTACAATGAGCAGTTCTTC. It translates to CATSDPTSDSYNEQFF.

The chain carries TRBV2 and TRBJ2-3; a possible D gene is TRBD2 (5 bases). Trimming shortened V by 8 bases and J by 5 bases, and 14 bases separated the two germline ends. The CDR3 loop spans 13 amino acids. Germline CDR1 is SNHLY and CDR2 is FYNNEI. Here the CDR3 reads CASSNLAGDTQYF. The CDR3 coding sequence is TGTGCCAGCTCTAATCTAGCAGGAGATACGCAGTATTTT.

This rearrangement joins TRBV7-8 to TRBJ2-5, with D possibly TRBD2 on 6 matching bases. V dropped 5 bases and J dropped 5 bases, with 18 bases sitting between them. The CDR3 runs to 15 residues. The germline V gene has CDR1 SGHVS and CDR2 FQNEAQ. CDR3 protein: CASSAGLIGRETQYF. The CDR3, as DNA: TGTGCCAGCAGCGCGGGACTTATCGGTCGGGAGACCCAGTACTTC.

This chain connects TRBV27 to TRBJ2-1; TRBD2 is a possible D gene (5 bases). CDR1 and CDR2 from the germline V gene are MNHEY and SMNVEV (reference sequence). The CDR3 has 15 residues. V lost 3 bases, J lost 0 bases, and 9 bases lay in between. CDR3 in amino acids: CASSFKRHSYNEQFF. CDR3 nucleotides: TGTGCCAGCAGTTTTAAGCGGCACTCCTACAATGAGCAGTTCTTC.

Only one count was recorded for this clone. The CDR3 nucleotides read TGCGCCAGCAGCTTGGGCGGAGCGAACAATCAGCCCCAGCATTTT. This sequence encodes CASSLGGANNQPQHF. The chain links TRBV5-1 to TRBJ1-5; unclear D gene. The germline gives CDR1 SGHRS, CDR2 YFSETQ. CDR3 length: 15 amino acids. V lost 0 bases, J lost 3 bases, and 10 bases lay in between.

CDR3 sequence reads: CASSPGTGGPGNTIYF. The CDR3, as DNA: TGTGCCAGCAGCCCGGGAACAGGGGGTCCTGGAAACACCATATATTTT. The chain couples TRBV5-6 to TRBJ1-3, with TRBD1 matching 8 bases. There are 16 residues in the CDR3. Germline CDR1 and CDR2: SGHDT and YYEEEE. V lost 4 bases and J lost 2; bases outside the gene matches: 8.

The V gene is TRBV7-2, the J gene TRBJ1-5, with D hard to call. The CDR3 has 15 residues. From germline, CDR1 is SGHTA and CDR2 FQGNSA. V was shortened by 1 base and J by 1 base, with 8 bases between the two germline ends. The DNA of the CDR3 is TGTGCCAGCAGCTTAGTATCGGAGAGCAATCAGCCCCAGCATTTT. It encodes CASSLVSESNQPQHF.

The DNA for the CDR3 is TGTGCCAGCAGCCCTTGGGGCAAGGGGCATCCTACTGAGCAGTTCTTC. Translating gives CASSPWGKGHPTEQFF. The chain uses TRBV7-9 and TRBJ2-1; a weak D match, TRBD1 (5 bases). Trimming left V 5 bases short and J 9 bases short, with 23 bases between. This CDR3 comprises 16 residues. Germline CDR1 SEHNR, CDR2 FQNEAQ (reference sequence).